These T cell receptor beta chains were read from a single sample in a study of T cells in Graves' hyperthyroidism and ophthalmopathy. TCRdb reprocessed the multiplex PCR reads with MiXCR, giving one entry per CDR3 protein. The sample shows approximately 560,000 distinct CDR3 sequences, under 60% of them seen only once. The source material was peripheral blood or thyroid tissue (not recorded which). These receptors were obtained from a woman aged 18 to 35 with Graves' hyperthyroidism. The CDR3 runs from the conserved cysteine through the conserved F or W.

j_gene: TRBJ1-5; v_gene: TRBV25-1; CDR3aa: CASSEEGGQPQHF
j_gene: TRBJ1-5; v_gene: TRBV10-3; CDR3aa: CAAKTGNQPQHF
j_gene: TRBJ1-1; v_gene: TRBV19; CDR3aa: CASGSNPGVFWTEAFF
j_gene: TRBJ1-1; v_gene: TRBV7-9; CDR3aa: CASSFLGQGGTEAFF
j_gene: TRBJ2-7; v_gene: TRBV7-8; CDR3aa: CASNRPGLADLSYEQYF
j_gene: TRBJ2-2; v_gene: TRBV7-9; CDR3aa: CASSRGGTSGRELFF
j_gene: TRBJ2-7; v_gene: TRBV2; CDR3aa: CASKRTGPYEQYF
j_gene: TRBJ2-5; v_gene: TRBV11-3; CDR3aa: CASSQGQGAWTQYF
j_gene: TRBJ2-7; v_gene: TRBV7-8; CDR3aa: CASKLGELSMHEQYF
j_gene: TRBJ1-5; v_gene: TRBV10-1; CDR3aa: CASSPSLNQPRHF
j_gene: TRBJ1-4; v_gene: TRBV2; CDR3aa: CASSGTLADEKLFF
j_gene: TRBJ1-1; v_gene: TRBV10-3; CDR3aa: CAIKRDTLYNTEAFF
j_gene: TRBJ2-5; v_gene: TRBV20-1; CDR3aa: CSEGLATETQYF
j_gene: TRBJ1-5; v_gene: TRBV9; CDR3aa: CASSPRTAPNQPQHF
j_gene: TRBJ2-7; v_gene: TRBV15; CDR3aa: CATSIAGRSSYEQYF
j_gene: TRBJ1-6; v_gene: TRBV29-1; CDR3aa: CSVLSSYNSPLHF
j_gene: TRBJ2-2; v_gene: TRBV2; CDR3aa: CASKGLAGVDGTGELFF
j_gene: TRBJ1-2; v_gene: TRBV5-1; CDR3aa: CASSFPGQSGYTF
j_gene: TRBJ2-7; v_gene: TRBV9; CDR3aa: CASSWDRETSEQYF
j_gene: TRBJ1-6; v_gene: TRBV12-3/TRBV12-4; CDR3aa: CASKRTGNNSPLHF
j_gene: TRBJ2-2; v_gene: TRBV5-1; CDR3aa: CASRLRDSLMELFF
j_gene: TRBJ2-7; v_gene: TRBV29-1; CDR3aa: CSVIGTYEQYF
j_gene: TRBJ1-6; v_gene: TRBV11-1; CDR3aa: CASSATGAREFHF
j_gene: TRBJ2-5; v_gene: TRBV29-1; CDR3aa: CSATPAGGQETQYF
j_gene: TRBJ2-5; v_gene: TRBV2; CDR3aa: CASSLLDSQETQYF
j_gene: TRBJ1-5; v_gene: TRBV29-1; CDR3aa: CSLVTDQPQHF
j_gene: TRBJ1-6; v_gene: TRBV19; CDR3aa: CASSKTGTANSPLHF
j_gene: TRBJ1-5; v_gene: TRBV2; CDR3aa: CASSPDRRNQPQHF
j_gene: TRBJ1-3; v_gene: TRBV10-3; CDR3aa: CAISDIGQGGNTIYF
j_gene: TRBJ1-1; v_gene: TRBV9; CDR3aa: CASSGGVSNTEAFF
j_gene: TRBJ2-2; v_gene: TRBV5-1; CDR3aa: CASSPAVQGRELFF
j_gene: TRBJ1-5; v_gene: TRBV25-1; CDR3aa: CASSLTGYNQPQHF